This entry lists 26 T cell receptor beta chains sequenced from one sample in a study of T-cell reconstitution after alpha-beta-depleted transplantation in children. The library targeted TCRbeta and was prepared with unique molecular identifiers. Each CDR3 protein is one row after TCRdb ran MiXCR on the PCR reads. The sample holds 440,000 or so distinct CDR3 sequences, 43% seen once. The sample consisted of PBMCs, taken before TCRalphabeta/CD19-depleted stem cell transplant. These receptors all come from a girl aged 2-15 years with aplastic anemia, due to receive a stem cell transplant.

V and J are TRBV12-3 or TRBV12-4 and TRBJ2-1; D remains ambiguous. Deletions cut 1 base from V and 8 bases from J, with 15 bases between. This CDR3 spans 15 amino acids. CDR3 nucleotide sequence: TGTGCCAGCAGTTTAGGGTGGAGTCATTCCGATGAGCAGTTCTTC. It is translated as CASSLGWSHSDEQFF.

In this sample, this clonotype turned up a few times. This chain links TRBV5-1 with TRBJ1-1, with TRBD1 as a possible D gene (5 bases). Trimming removed 0 bases from V and 11 bases from J, with 14 bases in between. The CDR3 has 13 residues. The germline gives CDR1 SGHRS, CDR2 YFSETQ. The CDR3: CASSLESGWVAFF. The CDR3 DNA is TGCGCCAGCAGCTTGGAGTCAGGGTGGGTCGCTTTCTTT.

This clonotype was seen ten or more times. This chain connects TRBV20-1 to TRBJ2-7; TRBD1 aligns across 7 bases. Germline-derived CDR1 and CDR2 are DFQATT and SNEGSKA (reference sequence). The CDR3 is made up of 14 amino acids. After removal of 3 bases from V and 2 bases from J, the junction contained 7 bases not matched to a gene. CDR3: CSASFTGAPYEQYF. CDR3 in DNA: TGCAGTGCTAGTTTTACAGGGGCACCCTACGAGCAGTACTTC.

J is TRBJ2-7 and V is TRBV7-9; TRBD2 matches at 7 bases. This CDR3 has 17 amino acids. Germline values: CDR1 SEHNR, CDR2 FQNEAQ (reference sequence). Unmatched junction bases numbered 13, after V lost 2 bases and J lost 3 bases. The CDR3 protein is CASSLPAGAAVSYEQYF. The CDR3 DNA reads TGTGCCAGCAGCTTACCGGCGGGAGCAGCAGTGAGCTACGAGCAGTACTTC.

This clonotype was seen repeatedly, ten times or more. The chain recombines TRBV5-1 with TRBJ1-6; D is unresolved. CDR1 is SGHRS and CDR2 is YFSETQ in the germline V gene. The V and J ends lost 5 bases and 7 bases respectively, with 16 bases between them. This CDR3 has 15 amino acids. This CDR3 is CASRHTVNSNSPLHF. CDR3 sequence (DNA): TGCGCCAGCAGGCATACCGTTAATAGCAATTCACCCCTCCACTTT.

This clonotype appeared many times. The V gene is TRBV20-1, the J gene TRBJ2-3; D remains unclear. Germline assignment: CDR1 DFQATT and CDR2 SNEGSKA (reference sequence). The CDR3 covers 13 residues. V lost 5 bases and J lost 4, with 13 bases in between. CDR3 protein: CSAPRDMADTQYF. Written as DNA, the CDR3 is TGCAGTGCTCCTCGAGATATGGCAGATACGCAGTATTTT.

The chain carries TRBV6-4 and TRBJ2-3, with D tentatively TRBD1 (6 bases). Germline CDR1 MRHNA, CDR2 SNTAGT. Trimming left V 4 bases short and J 6 bases short, with 14 bases between. This CDR3 spans 14 amino acids. For the CDR3, the DNA is TGTGCCAGCAGTGTAACAGGGAGCTTGGATACGCAGTATTTT. Its protein product is CASSVTGSLDTQYF.

This clonotype was observed at least ten times. This chain connects TRBV6-5 to TRBJ1-1; tentatively, D is TRBD1 (6 bases). Trimming took 5 bases from V and 1 from J, leaving 14 bases between them. The CDR3 spans 15 residues. In germline, CDR1 is MNHEY, CDR2 SVGAGI. The CDR3 DNA reads TGTGCCAGCAGTCGGAGCCTGGGACAGAACACTGAAGCTTTCTTT. Its protein is CASSRSLGQNTEAFF.

This clonotype has ten or more counts. The V call is TRBV4-1, the J call TRBJ2-1, with D perhaps matching TRBD2 (6 bases). CDR3 length equals 16 residues. Germline CDR1 is MGHRA and CDR2 is YSYEKL. V lost 1 base and J 1 base, leaving 11 bases between the germline ends. DNA for the CDR3: TGCGCCAGCAGCCAAGTCGGACTAAGGTCCTACAATGAGCAGTTCTTC. It encodes CASSQVGLRSYNEQFF.

Turning to this clonotype: One junction end does not reproduce the germline sequence, and a read error may be involved. The CDR3 loop reads CASSLVRGEWGNPPQHF. The CDR3 DNA is TGTGCCAGCAGCTTGGTCCGGGGGGAGTGGGGCAATCCGCCCCAGCATTTT. This chain joins TRBV7-2 and TRBJ1-5; the D gene is possibly TRBD1 (5 bases). The CDR3 is 17 amino acids. CDR1 SGHTA and CDR2 FQGNSA come from the germline V gene.

J is TRBJ1-1 and V is TRBV4-2; maybe TRBD1 (5 bases). Germline assignment: CDR1 LGHNA and CDR2 YNFKEQ. V was pared by 3 bases and J by 4 bases, with 12 bases between. The CDR3 covers 14 residues. The DNA for the CDR3 is TGTGCCAGCAGCCAGGGGGGGGTCACCACTGAAGCTTTCTTT. It specifies CASSQGGVTTEAFF.

The chain links TRBV4-3 to TRBJ1-1, with TRBD1 matching over 9 bases. From germline, CDR1 is LGHNA and CDR2 YSLEER. The CDR3 is 15 residues long. V was pared by 2 bases and J by 1 base, with 2 bases of the junction left unmatched. The CDR3 coding sequence is TGCGCCAGCAGCCAATCGGGACAGGGGAACACTGAAGCTTTCTTT. Encoded protein: CASSQSGQGNTEAFF.

CDR3 in amino acids: CASSLVGQGYGEQFF. The CDR3 nucleotides are TGTGCCAGCAGCTTAGTGGGACAGGGTTATGGTGAGCAGTTCTTC. V usage is TRBV7-2 and J usage is TRBJ2-1; the match to TRBD1 covers 9 bases. Trimming at V came to 1 base and at J to 9 bases, leaving 7 bases not matched to a gene. The CDR3 has 15 residues. Germline loops: CDR1 SGHTA, CDR2 FQGNSA.

Here the CDR3 DNA reads TGCAGTGCCCTTAATCGCGTGGGGTACAATGAGCAGTTCTTC. As protein: CSALNRVGYNEQFF. This chain connects TRBV20-1 to TRBJ2-1; no firm D call. V lost 6 bases to trimming and J lost 4 bases, with 16 bases between them. The germline V gene encodes CDR1 DFQATT and CDR2 SNEGSKA (reference sequence). This CDR3 has 14 residues.

This chain links TRBV10-2 with TRBJ2-7; 11 bases agree with TRBD2. CDR3 length equals 16 residues. Germline V lookup: CDR1 WSHSY, CDR2 SAAADI. After removal of 2 bases from V and 6 bases from J, the junction contained 9 bases not matched to a gene. CDR3 in DNA: TGCGCCAGCAGTGAGGGGACTAGCGGTCCCTTCGGCGAGCAGTACTTC. This translates into CASSEGTSGPFGEQYF.

The rearrangement uses TRBV7-9 and TRBJ2-1, with 8 bases lining up with TRBD1. V gave up 5 bases and J gave up 6 bases; unmatched junction bases: 12. Per the germline V gene, CDR1 is SEHNR and CDR2 is FQNEAQ (reference sequence). This CDR3 is 16 amino acids long. CDR3 residues: CASSQNTGQGANEQFF. The CDR3 coding sequence is TGTGCCAGCAGCCAGAACACGGGGCAGGGGGCCAATGAGCAGTTCTTC.

This rearrangement joins TRBV12-3 or TRBV12-4 to TRBJ2-3; D unclear. The CDR3 is made up of 16 amino acids. V was trimmed by 1 base and J by 3 bases, leaving 14 bases between them. CDR3 region: CASSLDGLDETDTQYF. The CDR3 DNA follows: TGTGCCAGCAGTTTAGATGGGTTGGACGAAACAGATACGCAGTATTTT.

The rearrangement joins TRBV4-1 to TRBJ2-7; possible D gene TRBD2, 6 bases. V was clipped by 0 bases and J by 9 bases, with 15 bases between them. The CDR3 extends over 14 amino acids. The V gene's germline CDR1 is MGHRA and CDR2 YSYEKL. CDR3 DNA: TGCGCCAGCAGCCAAGATCTGGGCGGGGTTGGGCAGTACTTC. Translation gives CASSQDLGGVGQYF.

This clonotype was picked up a small number of times. This chain links TRBV12-3 or TRBV12-4 with TRBJ2-7, with D possibly TRBD2 on 6 matching bases. The V end was cut by 8 bases, the J end by 7 bases, with 24 bases between. CDR3 length equals 15 residues. CDR3 amino acids: CASGRSSSEPKEQYF. The CDR3 coding sequence is TGTGCCAGCGGAAGGTCGTCTAGCGAGCCGAAGGAGCAGTACTTC.

This sequence joins TRBV7-3 and TRBJ2-1; 11 bases are a match to TRBD1. Looked up from germline, CDR1 is SGHTA and CDR2 is FQGTGA. The V and J ends lost 4 bases and 6 bases, in that order; junction bases with no gene match: 5. CDR3 length equals 15 residues. CDR3 region: CASSSPGTGGNEQFF. The CDR3, as DNA: TGTGCCAGCAGCTCTCCCGGGACAGGGGGCAATGAGCAGTTCTTC.

In this sample, this clonotype turned up once. This sequence joins TRBV7-2 and TRBJ2-1, with 12 bases that match TRBD2. The CDR3 totals 17 residues. The germline CDR1 and CDR2 sequences are SGHTA and FQGNSA. V dropped 5 bases and J dropped 7; count of bases not matched to a gene: 12. CDR3 protein: CASSAPGLAGGKNEQFF. CDR3 sequence (DNA): TGTGCCAGCAGCGCGCCCGGCCTAGCGGGGGGGAAGAATGAGCAGTTCTTC.

The chain carries TRBV20-1 and TRBJ1-4, with D perhaps matching TRBD1 (5 bases). The germline V and J ends were trimmed by 0 bases and 6 bases, with 20 bases remaining between them. Germline V CDR1 and CDR2: DFQATT, SNEGSKA (reference sequence). The length of the CDR3 is 17 residues. Written as DNA, the CDR3 is TGCAGTGCTAGAGATGGCGGGGAGAAAGGGGAGGATGAAAAACTGTTTTTT. It codes for CSARDGGEKGEDEKLFF.

The table lists this clonotype with a count of one. The chain employs TRBV20-1 and TRBJ1-2, with D unclear. V dropped 0 bases and J dropped 4 bases, with 15 bases sitting between them. This CDR3 contains 15 residues. Germline loops: CDR1 DFQATT, CDR2 SNEGSKA (reference sequence). Written as DNA, the CDR3 is TGCAGTGCTAGAGATCTCACGGGCGGAAGCTATGGCTACACCTTC. Its translation is CSARDLTGGSYGYTF.

This clonotype was detected once. A junction boundary mismatches the germline segment, possibly from a read error. CDR3 protein: CPSSSGHGWPDNEQFF. The DNA of the CDR3 is TGTCCCAGCAGCTCCGGGCACGGGTGGCCCGACAATGAGCAGTTCTTC. The V and J genes are TRBV7-3 and TRBJ2-1; D gene uncertain. The CDR3 totals 16 residues. Germline V gene lookup returns CDR1 SGHTA and CDR2 FQGTGA.

V is TRBV30 and J is TRBJ2-1; 12 bases match TRBD2. The junction had 5 bases not matched to a gene; V was cut back by 0 bases and J by 2 bases. The CDR3 has 17 residues. CDR1 and CDR2 from the germline V gene are GTSNPN and SVGIG (reference sequence). CDR3 nucleotides: TGTGCCTGGAGTGTTCGGCTAGCGGGGGGGCCCTACAATGAGCAGTTCTTC. It encodes CAWSVRLAGGPYNEQFF.

This clonotype appeared many times. The chain has TRBV20-1 and TRBJ2-7; D gene uncertain. Germline V gene lookup returns CDR1 DFQATT and CDR2 SNEGSKA (reference sequence). This CDR3 contains 11 residues. V lost 1 base to trimming and J lost 2 bases, with 3 bases between them. CDR3: CSARGPYEQYF. CDR3 coding DNA: TGCAGTGCTAGAGGGCCCTACGAGCAGTACTTC.